The T cell receptor beta chain under discussion was sequenced for a study of T cells in Graves' hyperthyroidism and ophthalmopathy. Looking at the study overall: Initial diagnosis, before any treatment, was when peripheral blood was collected.

There were TCR beta CDR3 regions amplified from RNA transcripts. Initially, a first-round RT-PCR of the TCR CDR3 employed the HTBI primer set. TCRdb fed the multiplex PCR reads into MiXCR, producing one record per CDR3 protein. Found here are hundreds of thousands of distinct CDR3 sequences, about 16% of them singletons; the top ten hold around 26%. Regarding the study as a whole: Progression to ophthalmopathy was predicted a median of roughly 6.5 months early. By a 13 V-J model, ophthalmopathy was set apart from stable hyperthyroidism.

Germline trimming cut 5 bases from V and 6 bases from J; bases unmatched to any gene: 7. This CDR3 contains 15 residues. Germline V lookup: CDR1 LNHDA, CDR2 SQIVND (reference sequence). Inclusion characteristics of ophthalmopathy patients comprised a Clinical Activity Score of at least 3, a NOSPECS grade of at least 4, and duration under 3 months. The sample holds many counts of this clonotype. The antigen is undetermined. This sequence was found in a woman under 30 with Graves' ophthalmopathy. The sequencing input was blood. V and J are TRBV19 and TRBJ2-1, with 10 nucleotides matching TRBD2. CDR3 region: CASSSRASGSNEQFF. The CDR3 bases are TGTGCCAGTAGTTCTCGTGCTAGCGGGAGCAATGAGCAGTTCTTC.